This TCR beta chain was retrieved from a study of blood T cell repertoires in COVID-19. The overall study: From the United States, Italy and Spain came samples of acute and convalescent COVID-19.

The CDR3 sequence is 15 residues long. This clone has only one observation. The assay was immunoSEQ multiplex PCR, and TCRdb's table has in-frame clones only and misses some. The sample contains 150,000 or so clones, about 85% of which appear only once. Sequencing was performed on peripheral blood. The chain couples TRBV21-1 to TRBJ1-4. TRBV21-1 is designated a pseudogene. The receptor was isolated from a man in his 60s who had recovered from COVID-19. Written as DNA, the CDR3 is TGTGCCAGCAGCAATGACCCCGGGGGAGACGAAAAACTGTTTTTT. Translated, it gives CASSNDPGGDEKLFF.